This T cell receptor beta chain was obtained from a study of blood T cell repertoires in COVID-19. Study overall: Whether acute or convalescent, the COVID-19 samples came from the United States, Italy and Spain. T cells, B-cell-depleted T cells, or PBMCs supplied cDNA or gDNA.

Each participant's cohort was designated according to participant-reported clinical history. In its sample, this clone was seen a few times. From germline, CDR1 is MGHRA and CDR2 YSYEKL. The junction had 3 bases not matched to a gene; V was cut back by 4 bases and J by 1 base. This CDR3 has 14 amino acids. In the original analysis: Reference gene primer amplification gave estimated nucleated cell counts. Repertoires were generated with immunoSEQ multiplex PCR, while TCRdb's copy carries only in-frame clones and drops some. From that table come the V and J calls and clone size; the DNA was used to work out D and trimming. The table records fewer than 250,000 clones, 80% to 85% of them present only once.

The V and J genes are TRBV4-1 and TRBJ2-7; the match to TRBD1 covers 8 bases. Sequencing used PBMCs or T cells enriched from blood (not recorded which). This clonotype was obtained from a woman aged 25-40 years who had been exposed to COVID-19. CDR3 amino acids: CASSRGQGSYEQYF. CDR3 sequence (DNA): TGCGCCAGCAGCCGTGGACAGGGTTCCTACGAGCAGTACTTC.